The T cell receptor (beta chain) under discussion was sequenced for a study of blood T cell repertoires in COVID-19. Background on the study: Samples taken during acute and convalescent COVID-19 were collected in the United States, Italy and Spain. From T cells, B-cell-depleted T cells, or PBMCs came the material, which was cDNA or gDNA.

Methods used by the authors: The assay estimated nucleated cells by amplifying reference gene primers. The table came from immunoSEQ multiplex PCR; TCRdb's copy has only in-frame clones and leaves some out. V and J calls and clone size are given by that table; D and trimming were obtained from the DNA. The data show about 130,000 clones, with over 70% seen just once and around 4.1% held by the top ten. Germline CDR1 is SGHTS and CDR2 is YDEGEE. The CDR3 is 13 amino acids. Trimming took 10 bases from V and 4 from J, leaving 17 bases between them. V and J are TRBV5-8 and TRBJ1-1, with D possibly matching TRBD1 (6 bases). The sequencing sample was made of peripheral blood. The receptor's source is a woman aged 45-65 years with acute or convalescent COVID-19. For the CDR3, the DNA is TGTGCCGTCCAATGGGGGGGCACCACTGAAGCTTTCTTT. Protein product: CAVQWGGTTEAFF.